This T cell receptor beta chain derives from a study of blood T cells in healthy people across ages (dated by TCRdb to the mid-2010s). Describing the broader study: In model experiments, roughly one uniquely barcoded TCR beta cDNA molecule per two T cells was captured by template switching. The donors were split into four age groups: young (average around 15 years), middle-aged (more than 35), aged (about 62) and long-lived (more than 80). To track age-related changes in TCR beta repertoire diversity, the study relied on deep sequencing normalized with unique cDNA molecular identifiers. To avoid experimental bias, donors of different ages were spread randomly across the sequencing lanes. For two donors (one aged 18 to 30 and one aged 80 or older), the study analyzed two additional independent replicas of 1 million unique cDNA reads from the same blood draw. Paper-wide results and their limitations: Compared with the aged group, the long-lived group had more naive CD4+ T cells, fewer expanded clones and increased TCR diversity, a pattern suggesting age selection. Because profiling used bulk unsorted PBMCs, naive and antigen-experienced compartments could not be compared conclusively. Total diversity estimates from one million sequenced T cells were considered lower bounds and underestimates. Donor CMV infection status was unknown, potentially confounding age-related changes in expanded clonotypes. As age increased, observed TCR beta diversity per million T cells dropped in a roughly linear way, and a significant reduction was already evident by age around 41. A strong correlation was found between observed TCR beta diversity and the percentage of naive T cells measured by flow cytometry.

The sample holds a few counts of this clonotype. Its antigen has not been determined. Per-base quality was not reported, and no clone a single base away is much larger than it. Donors were a few dozen systemically healthy Caucasian individuals from Russia aged roughly 6 to 90 years. Ten milliliters of peripheral blood were drawn from each donor into EDTA-treated Vacutainer tubes. Ficoll-Paque density-gradient centrifugation was used to isolate PBMCs, with at least 6.5 million obtained per sample. Trizol reagent was used to extract total RNA from the PBMCs, yielding at least 6 micrograms per sample. Naive CD45RAhigh/CD27high T cell percentages were measured by flow cytometry on a PBMC aliquot from every donor. The library was obtained by 5' RACE. The listed sequencing device is Illumina HiSeq 2500. A second about 7 to 11 cycle PCR used a sample-barcoded 5' primer and a J-beta primer mix. A unique molecular identifier was introduced onto each TCR beta cDNA molecule by a template-switch 5' adaptor carrying 12 random nucleotides. Each sample yielded at least 3 million CDR3-containing paired-end reads. First-strand cDNA was synthesized from all RNA with the Mint cDNA synthesis kit, primed by a TRBC-specific oligonucleotide. After uracil-DNA glycosylase treatment, a first 18-cycle PCR used universal primers M1SS and BC2_uni_R on all cDNA. The authors' analysis ran thus. Each sample was normalized by randomly selecting 1 million high-quality reads, each carrying a distinct molecular identifier. Reads with shared molecular identifiers were discarded instead of being binned into consensus sequences. MiTCR, with a Q25 quality threshold and the strictest error-elimination algorithm, was used for CDR3 identification, clonotype clustering and error correction. A nonparametric unseen species model with Euler transformation was used to estimate a lower bound on total TCR beta diversity. The public reads were reanalyzed by TCRdb: fastp trimming at Q25, MiXCR alignment, in-frame beta chains only. Under each unique CDR3 protein, matching rows form one entry showing the most common genes and DNA. The V and J calls come from TCRdb's annotation, not from the publication. This sample holds 780,000 or so distinct CDR3 sequences; roughly three fifths were observed only once. About a quarter of the sample comes from the top ten.

The sequencing sample was made of blood. The TCR originated in a man between 35 and 55 years old in good health.

The CDR3 reads as follows: CSARKFGQQETQYF. Read as DNA, the sequence is TGCAGTGCTAGAAAGTTCGGACAGCAAGAGACCCAGTACTTC. Recombination linked TRBV20-1 to TRBJ2-5, with TRBD1 tentatively as D gene (6 bases match). The germline V gene (reference sequence) gives CDR1 as DFQATT and CDR2 as SNEGSKA. The CDR3 covers 14 residues, taking in both the cysteine and the phenylalanine. Here the CDR3 DNA is all that survives: 42 bases in frame from base 1. V is clipped by 2 bases and J by 2 bases, and the sequence between their germline boundaries is 12 bases long.